Presented here are 10 T cell receptor beta chains from one specimen sequenced in a study of Graves' ophthalmopathy and Graves' hyperthyroidism. The sequenced template was RNA, covering the TCR beta CDR3 region. HTBI primers primed a first-round RT-PCR, and a second-round multiplex PCR followed. TCRdb reanalysed the multiplex PCR reads using MiXCR and keeps one entry per CDR3 protein. The data hold roughly 51,000 distinct CDR3 sequences, with around half observed a single time. Material for sequencing was peripheral blood. The receptor source for this set is an adult man with Graves' ophthalmopathy.

The V gene is TRBV6-6, the J gene TRBJ1-1; D gene uncertain. Germline CDR1 and CDR2: MNHNY and SVGAGI (reference sequence). The length of the CDR3 is 14 residues. V lost 7 bases, J lost 0 bases, and 12 bases lay in between. In DNA form, the CDR3 reads TGTGCCAGCACCAAGGGCCCCATGAACACTGAAGCTTTCTTT. Amino acid sequence: CASTKGPMNTEAFF.

The V call is TRBV2, the J call TRBJ2-3; 12 bases match TRBD2. V trimming: 11 bases; J trimming: 5 bases; junction bases outside the gene matches: 8. The CDR3 contains 14 residues. The germline CDR1 and CDR2 sequences are SNHLY and FYNNEI. CDR3 sequence (DNA): TGTGCCGGACGACTAGCGGGAGATATAGATACGCAGTATTTT. It yields the protein CAGRLAGDIDTQYF. Looking up the rest from reference TRBV2 and TRBJ2-3 gives the full variable domain: EPEVTQTPSHQVTQMGQEVILRCVPISNHLYFYWYRQILGQKVEFLVSFYNNEISEKSEIFDDQFSVERPDGSNFTLKIRSTKLEDSAMYFCAGRLAGDIDTQYFGPGTRLTVL.

V is TRBV9 and J is TRBJ2-1; D gene ambiguous. This CDR3 spans 16 amino acids. CDR1 is SGDLS and CDR2 is YYNGEE in the germline V gene. V was pared by 2 bases and J by 3 bases, with 15 bases between. The CDR3, as DNA: TGTGCCAGCAGCGTCGGTAGCCAAGCTTACTACAATGAGCAGTTCTTC. Its translation is CASSVGSQAYYNEQFF.

This clonotype was seen ten or more times. The chain couples TRBV7-9 to TRBJ1-6; perhaps TRBD1 as D (6 bases). The V and J ends lost 6 bases and 3 bases respectively, with 12 bases between them. Germline V gives CDR1 SEHNR, CDR2 FQNEAQ (reference sequence). The CDR3 is 15 residues long. The CDR3 sequence is CASRFGQNYNSPLHF. CDR3 in DNA: TGTGCCAGCAGATTCGGACAGAACTATAATTCACCCCTCCACTTT.

This clonotype was observed a few times. The rearrangement links TRBV5-1 to TRBJ2-6, with 8 positions matching TRBD1. The CDR3 consists of 18 residues. Trimming took 0 bases from V and 2 from J; bases not matched to a gene: 7. The germline V gene encodes CDR1 SGHRS and CDR2 YFSETQ. The CDR3, as DNA: TGCGCCAGCAGCTTGGAAGCGACAGGGGCTGCTGGGGCCAACGTCCTGACTTTC. This gives the protein CASSLEATGAAGANVLTF.

This clonotype was observed a few times. The rearrangement links TRBV29-1 to TRBJ2-7; D gene ambiguous. This CDR3 has 13 amino acids. Germline V gene lookup returns CDR1 SQVTM and CDR2 ANQGSEA. V was trimmed by 6 bases and J by 0 bases, leaving 12 bases between them. The CDR3 region has the DNA TGCAGCGTCCGCCGGGCCAGCTCCTACGAGCAGTACTTC. The encoded protein is CSVRRASSYEQYF.

This clonotype was seen at least ten times. The J gene is TRBJ1-1, the V gene TRBV20-1; tentatively, D is TRBD1 (6 bases). This CDR3 has 13 amino acids. With 5 bases removed from V and 3 bases from J, the gap between germline ends came to 13 bases. Germline V gene data show CDR1 as DFQATT and CDR2 as SNEGSKA (reference sequence). CDR3 nucleotides: TGCAGTGCTCGGACAGACGACTACACTGAAGCTTTCTTT. It is translated as CSARTDDYTEAFF.

This rearrangement joins TRBV11-3 to TRBJ2-1; TRBD1 matches at 9 bases. This CDR3 contains 15 residues. Unmatched junction bases numbered 3, after V lost 5 bases and J lost 1 base. CDR1 SGHNT and CDR2 YENEEA come from the germline V gene. DNA for the CDR3: TGTGCCAGCAGCGCGGGACAGGGATCCTACAATGAGCAGTTCTTC. Its translation: CASSAGQGSYNEQFF. The whole variable domain, remainder taken from reference TRBV11-3 and TRBJ2-1, is EAGVVQSPRYKIIEKKQPVAFWCNPISGHNTLYWYLQNLGQGPELLIRYENEEAVDDSQLPKDRFSAERLKGVDSTLKIQPAELGDSAVYLCASSAGQGSYNEQFFGPGTRLTVL.

V and J are TRBV20-1 and TRBJ1-1, with D possibly TRBD1 on 5 matching bases. The germline V and J ends were trimmed by 5 bases and 11 bases, with 9 bases remaining between them. Germline V gene lookup returns CDR1 DFQATT and CDR2 SNEGSKA (reference sequence). This CDR3 comprises 9 residues. The CDR3 coding sequence is TGCAGTGCTCGCGAGGGGGCTTTCTTT. Protein product: CSAREGAFF.

This clonotype turned up a few times. This chain links TRBV7-2 with TRBJ2-4; 8 bases fit TRBD1. V lost 5 bases, J lost 0 bases, and 9 bases stayed unmatched. This CDR3 is 17 amino acids long. Germline CDR1 reads SGHTA; CDR2 reads FQGNSA. CDR3 nucleotide sequence: TGTGCCAGCAGCCCGACCTCAGGGGGCCTAGCCAAAAACATTCAGTACTTC. Protein product: CASSPTSGGLAKNIQYF. The variable domain in full, with the rest retrieved from reference TRBV7-2 and TRBJ2-4, is GAGVSQSPSNKVTEKGKDVELRCDPISGHTALYWYRQSLGQGLEFLIYFQGNSAPDKSGLPSDRFSAERTGGSVSTLTIQRTQQEDSAVYLCASSPTSGGLAKNIQYFGAGTRLSVL.